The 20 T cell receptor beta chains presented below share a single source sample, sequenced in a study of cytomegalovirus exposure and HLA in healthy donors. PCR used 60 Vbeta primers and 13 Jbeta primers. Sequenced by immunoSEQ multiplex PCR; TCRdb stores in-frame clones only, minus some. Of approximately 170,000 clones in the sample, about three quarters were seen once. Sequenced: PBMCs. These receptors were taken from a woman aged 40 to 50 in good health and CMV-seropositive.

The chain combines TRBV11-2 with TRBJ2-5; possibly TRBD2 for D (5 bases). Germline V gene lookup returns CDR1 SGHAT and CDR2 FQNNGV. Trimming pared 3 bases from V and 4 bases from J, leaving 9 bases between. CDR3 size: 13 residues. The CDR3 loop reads CASSFLARETQYF. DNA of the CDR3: TGTGCCAGCAGCTTTCTAGCTCGAGAGACCCAGTACTTC. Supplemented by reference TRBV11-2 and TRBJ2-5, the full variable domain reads EAGVAQSPRYKIIEKRQSVAFWCNPISGHATLYWYQQILGQGPKLLIQFQNNGVVDDSQLPKDRFSAERLKGVDSTLKIQPAKLEDSAVYLCASSFLARETQYFGPGTRLLVL.

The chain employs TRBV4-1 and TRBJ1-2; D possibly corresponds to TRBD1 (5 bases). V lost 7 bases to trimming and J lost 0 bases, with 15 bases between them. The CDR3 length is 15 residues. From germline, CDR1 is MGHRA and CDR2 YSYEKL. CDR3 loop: CASTLRQSTNYGYTF. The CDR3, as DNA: TGCGCCAGCACTCTTCGACAGTCTACTAACTATGGCTACACCTTC.

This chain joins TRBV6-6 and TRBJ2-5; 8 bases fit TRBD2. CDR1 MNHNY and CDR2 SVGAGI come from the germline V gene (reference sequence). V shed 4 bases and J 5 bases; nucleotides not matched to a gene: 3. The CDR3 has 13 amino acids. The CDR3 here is CASSSPGGETQYF. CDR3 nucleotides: TGTGCCAGCAGTTCCCCGGGAGGGGAGACCCAGTACTTC.

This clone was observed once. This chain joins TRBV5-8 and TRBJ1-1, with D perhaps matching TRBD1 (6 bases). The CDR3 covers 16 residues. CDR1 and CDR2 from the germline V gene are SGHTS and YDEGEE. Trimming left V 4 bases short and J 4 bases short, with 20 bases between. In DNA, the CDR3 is TGTGCCAGCAGCGATATACAGGGACCGCCCGTCACTGAAGCTTTCTTT. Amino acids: CASSDIQGPPVTEAFF.

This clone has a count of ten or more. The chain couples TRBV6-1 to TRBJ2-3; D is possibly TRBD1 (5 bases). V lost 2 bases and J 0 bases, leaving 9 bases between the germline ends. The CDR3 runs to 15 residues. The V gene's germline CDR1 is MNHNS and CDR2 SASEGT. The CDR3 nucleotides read TGTGCCAGCAGTGAACTGGCAGGGAGCACAGATACGCAGTATTTT. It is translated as CASSELAGSTDTQYF.

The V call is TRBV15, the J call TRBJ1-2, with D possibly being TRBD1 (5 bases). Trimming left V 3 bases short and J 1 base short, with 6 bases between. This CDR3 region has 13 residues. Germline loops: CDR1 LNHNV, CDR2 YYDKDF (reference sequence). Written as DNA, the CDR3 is TGTGCCACCAGCAGGGGGCATAACTATGGCTACACCTTC. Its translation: CATSRGHNYGYTF.

The chain's CDR3 is CASSPIRTGNTEAFF. In nucleotides, the CDR3 is TGTGCCAGCTCACCCATAAGAACAGGGAACACTGAAGCTTTCTTT. The chain carries TRBV18 and TRBJ1-1; tentative D call: TRBD1 (5 bases). The germline V gene has CDR1 KGHSH and CDR2 LQKENI. Between the trimmed V and J ends, which lost 3 bases and 1 base, there was a span of 12 bases. The CDR3 is 15 residues long.

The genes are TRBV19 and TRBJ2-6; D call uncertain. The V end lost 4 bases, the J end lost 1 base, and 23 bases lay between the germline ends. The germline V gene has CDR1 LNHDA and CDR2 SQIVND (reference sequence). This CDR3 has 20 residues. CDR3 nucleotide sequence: TGTGCCAGTAGTACCCCTCAAACAGTCGGAAAACCTTCTGGGGCCAACGTCCTGACTTTC. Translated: CASSTPQTVGKPSGANVLTF. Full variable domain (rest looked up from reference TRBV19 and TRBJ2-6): DGGITQSPKYLFRKEGQNVTLSCEQNLNHDAMYWYRQDPGQGLRLIYYSQIVNDFQKGDIAEGYSVSREKKESFPLTVTSAQKNPTAFYLCASSTPQTVGKPSGANVLTFGAGSRLTVL.

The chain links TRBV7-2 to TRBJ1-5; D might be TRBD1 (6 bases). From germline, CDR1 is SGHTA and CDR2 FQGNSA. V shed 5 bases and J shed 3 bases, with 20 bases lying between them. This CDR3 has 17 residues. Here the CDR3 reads CASSPSLGGQINQPQHF. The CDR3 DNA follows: TGTGCCAGCAGCCCTTCATTGGGGGGGCAAATCAATCAGCCCCAGCATTTT.

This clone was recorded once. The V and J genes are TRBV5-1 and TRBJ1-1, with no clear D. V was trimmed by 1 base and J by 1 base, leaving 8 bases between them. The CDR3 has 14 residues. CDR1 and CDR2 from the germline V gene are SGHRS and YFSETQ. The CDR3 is CASSLQVGNTEAFF. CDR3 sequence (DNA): TGCGCCAGCAGCTTGCAGGTGGGGAACACTGAAGCTTTCTTT.

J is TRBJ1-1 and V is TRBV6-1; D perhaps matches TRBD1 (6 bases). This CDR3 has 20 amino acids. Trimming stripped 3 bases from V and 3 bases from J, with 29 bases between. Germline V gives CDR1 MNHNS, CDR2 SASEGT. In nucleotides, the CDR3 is TGTGCCAGCAGTGATCGGACAGTCGTGGGGTCACCGAGGTCGTACACTGAAGCTTTCTTT. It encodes CASSDRTVVGSPRSYTEAFF.

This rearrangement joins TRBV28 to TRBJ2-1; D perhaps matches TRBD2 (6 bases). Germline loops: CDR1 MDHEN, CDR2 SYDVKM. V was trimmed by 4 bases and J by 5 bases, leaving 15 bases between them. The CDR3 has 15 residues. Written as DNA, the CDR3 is TGTGCCAGCAGTTCCGAAGACGGGACTGACAATGAGCAGTTCTTC. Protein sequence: CASSSEDGTDNEQFF.

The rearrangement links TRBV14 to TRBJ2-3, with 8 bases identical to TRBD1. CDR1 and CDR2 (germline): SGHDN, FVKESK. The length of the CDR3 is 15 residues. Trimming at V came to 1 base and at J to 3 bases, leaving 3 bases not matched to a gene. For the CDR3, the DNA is TGTGCCAGCAGCCAAGCAGGGGGCGTAACAGATACGCAGTATTTT. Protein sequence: CASSQAGGVTDTQYF.

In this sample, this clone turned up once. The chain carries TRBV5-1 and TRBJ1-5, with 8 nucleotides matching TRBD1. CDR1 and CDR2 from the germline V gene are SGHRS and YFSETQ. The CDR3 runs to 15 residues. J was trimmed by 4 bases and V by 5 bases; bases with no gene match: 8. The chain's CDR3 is CASRPGQGGNQPQHF. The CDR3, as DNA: TGCGCCAGCAGACCCGGACAGGGAGGGAATCAGCCCCAGCATTTT.

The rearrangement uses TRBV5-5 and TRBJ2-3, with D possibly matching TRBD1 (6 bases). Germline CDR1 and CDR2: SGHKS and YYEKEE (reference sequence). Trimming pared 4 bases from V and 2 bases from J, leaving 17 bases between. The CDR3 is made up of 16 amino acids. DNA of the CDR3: TGTGCCAGCAGCCTACCGGACAGACCACCCACAGATACGCAGTATTTT. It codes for CASSLPDRPPTDTQYF.

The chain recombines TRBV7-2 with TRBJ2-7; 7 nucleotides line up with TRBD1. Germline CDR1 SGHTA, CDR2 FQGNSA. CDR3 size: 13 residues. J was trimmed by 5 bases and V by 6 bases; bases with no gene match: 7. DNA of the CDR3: TGTGCCAGCAGTCTACAGGGGTTGAACGAGCAGTACTTC. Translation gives CASSLQGLNEQYF.

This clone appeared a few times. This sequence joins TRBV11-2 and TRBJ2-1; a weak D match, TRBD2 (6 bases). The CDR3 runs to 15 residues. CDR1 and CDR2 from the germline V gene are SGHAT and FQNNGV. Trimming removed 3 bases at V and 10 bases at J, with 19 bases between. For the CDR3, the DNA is TGTGCCAGCAGCTTCGGGCGAGGGGCGGGGCAAGAGCAGTTCTTC. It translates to CASSFGRGAGQEQFF.

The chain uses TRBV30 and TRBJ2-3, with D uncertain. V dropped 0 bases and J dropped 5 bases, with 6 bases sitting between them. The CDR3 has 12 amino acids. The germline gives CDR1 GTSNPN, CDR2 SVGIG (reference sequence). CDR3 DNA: TGTGCCTGGAGTGTAATTCAAGATACGCAGTATTTT. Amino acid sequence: CAWSVIQDTQYF.

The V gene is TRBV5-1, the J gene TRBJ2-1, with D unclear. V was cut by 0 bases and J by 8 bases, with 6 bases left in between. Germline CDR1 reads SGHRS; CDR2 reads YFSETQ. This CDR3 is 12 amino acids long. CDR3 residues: CASSLARDEQFF. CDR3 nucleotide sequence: TGCGCCAGCAGCTTGGCACGGGATGAGCAGTTCTTC.

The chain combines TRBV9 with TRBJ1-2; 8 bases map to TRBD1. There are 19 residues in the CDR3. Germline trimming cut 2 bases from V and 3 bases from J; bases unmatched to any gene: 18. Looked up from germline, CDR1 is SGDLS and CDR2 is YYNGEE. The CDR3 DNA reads TGTGCCAGCAGCGTGGGACAGAAACAATATGGACAGGGCTACTATGGCTACACCTTC. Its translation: CASSVGQKQYGQGYYGYTF. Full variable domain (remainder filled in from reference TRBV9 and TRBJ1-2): DSGVTQTPKHLITATGQRVTLRCSPRSGDLSVYWYQQSLDQGLQFLIQYYNGEERAKGNILERFSAQQFPDLHSELNLSSLELGDSALYFCASSVGQKQYGQGYYGYTFGSGTRLTVV.